The 29 T cell receptor beta chains given below trace back to one sample, sequenced in a study of control samples from healthy donors and cancer patients. Clones were read by immunoSEQ multiplex PCR, and TCRdb kept only the in-frame ones, dropping some. The repertoire holds about 99,000 clones, approximately 90% seen once, with roughly 19% in the top ten. Sequences were obtained from PBMCs. Receptors originate from a man aged 55 to 70 with lung cancer.

The chain combines TRBV18 with TRBJ2-5, with D perhaps matching TRBD1 (5 bases). This CDR3 has 13 amino acids. CDR1 is KGHSH and CDR2 is LQKENI in the germline V gene. V was clipped by 5 bases and J by 3 bases, with 10 bases between them. CDR3 residues: CASSGASEETQYF. The CDR3 nucleotides are TGTGCCAGCTCAGGGGCCTCTGAAGAGACCCAGTACTTC.

This clone was detected only a few times. The gene calls are TRBV5-8 and TRBJ1-3; D call uncertain. The CDR3 runs to 16 residues. Germline CDR1 reads SGHTS; CDR2 reads YDEGEE. Trimming shortened V by 0 bases and J by 1 base, and 11 bases separated the two germline ends. The CDR3 nucleotides are TGTGCCAGCAGCTTGGACGGGGAGCAATCTGGAAACACCATATATTTT. Protein sequence: CASSLDGEQSGNTIYF.

This clone has more than one count but fewer than ten. This chain uses TRBV11-2 with TRBJ2-5; D tentatively fits TRBD1 or TRBD2 (5 bases each). This CDR3 is built from 12 residues. The germline gives CDR1 SGHAT, CDR2 FQNNGV. V was trimmed by 1 base and J by 7 bases, leaving 7 bases between them. CDR3 in DNA: TGTGCCAGCAGCTTAGTGGGGGTGACCCAGTACTTC. Encoded protein: CASSLVGVTQYF.

This clone has more than one count but fewer than ten. This chain joins TRBV6-5 and TRBJ1-6, with D unclear. Looked up from germline, CDR1 is MNHEY and CDR2 is SVGAGI. Trimming cost V 6 bases and J 4 bases, with 10 bases left between them. The CDR3 extends over 14 amino acids. The CDR3 sequence is CASREGVYNSPLHF. CDR3 DNA sequence: TGTGCCAGCAGGGAGGGCGTGTATAATTCACCCCTCCACTTT.

The V call is TRBV7-3, the J call TRBJ2-1; D is possibly TRBD1 (6 bases). Germline V gene sequence: CDR1 SGHTA, CDR2 FQGTGA. The CDR3 has 14 amino acids. The germline V and J ends were trimmed by 2 bases and 7 bases, with 12 bases remaining between them. CDR3 sequence reads: CASSLYQGWNEQFF. Here the CDR3 DNA reads TGTGCCAGCAGCTTATATCAGGGGTGGAATGAGCAGTTCTTC.

This clone was recorded once. The J gene is TRBJ2-1, the V gene TRBV5-1; TRBD1 agrees at 7 bases. Germline V CDR1 and CDR2: SGHRS, YFSETQ. The CDR3 contains 15 residues. Germline trimming cut 4 bases from V and 0 bases from J; bases unmatched to any gene: 4. The CDR3 nucleotides are TGCGCCAGCAGCGGGGGACAGAACTCCTACAATGAGCAGTTCTTC. Its translation: CASSGGQNSYNEQFF.

The rearrangement links TRBV10-3 to TRBJ2-3, with unresolved D. The CDR3 consists of 12 residues. Germline CDR1 reads ENHRY; CDR2 reads SYGVKD. Trimming removed 11 bases at V and 3 bases at J, with 12 bases between. CDR3 residues: CAGSTGTDTQYF. The CDR3 region has the DNA TGTGCCGGATCGACCGGAACAGATACGCAGTATTTT.

The rearrangement joins TRBV7-7 to TRBJ2-5; D is unresolved. CDR1 and CDR2 (germline): SSHAT, FNYEAQ (reference sequence). V lost 2 bases, J lost 2 bases, and 12 bases lay in between. The CDR3 sequence is 15 residues long. CDR3 in amino acids: CASSLNKVWQETQYF. The CDR3 DNA reads as TGTGCCAGCAGCTTAAATAAGGTGTGGCAAGAGACCCAGTACTTC.

V and J are TRBV7-3 and TRBJ2-5; the D is unclear. The CDR3 is 13 residues long. Germline-derived CDR1 and CDR2 are SGHTA and FQGTGA. Trimming removed 5 bases at V and 6 bases at J, with 13 bases between. CDR3 sequence: CASSSTVGKTQYF. The CDR3 DNA follows: TGTGCCAGCAGCAGTACCGTGGGTAAGACCCAGTACTTC.

V is TRBV5-1 and J is TRBJ2-6; 9 positions agree with TRBD2. Unmatched junction bases numbered 6, after V lost 4 bases and J lost 1 base. From germline, CDR1 is SGHRS and CDR2 YFSETQ. The CDR3 covers 17 residues. The CDR3 DNA is TGCGCCAGCAGCCGCCTAGCGGGGCCATCTGGGGCCAACGTCCTGACTTTC. It translates to CASSRLAGPSGANVLTF.

V usage is TRBV12-2 and J usage is TRBJ1-1. TRBV12-2 is given as a pseudogene. This CDR3 is built from 18 residues. CDR3 in amino acids: CASRLGRLRGLMNTEAFF. The CDR3, as DNA: TGTGCAAGTCGCTTAGGACGCCTTCGGGGGCTTATGAACACTGAAGCTTTCTTT.

This chain joins TRBV7-7 and TRBJ1-4; TRBD1 might be the D (5 bases). CDR3 length: 13 amino acids. V was cut by 6 bases and J by 4 bases, with 9 bases left in between. Germline-derived CDR1 and CDR2 are SSHAT and FNYEAQ (reference sequence). The CDR3 region is CASRGTDNEKLFF. CDR3 bases: TGTGCCAGCAGAGGGACGGATAATGAAAAACTGTTTTTT. Full variable domain (rest looked up from reference TRBV7-7 and TRBJ1-4): GAGVSQSPRYKVTKRGQDVTLRCDPISSHATLYWYQQALGQGPEFLTYFNYEAQPDKSGLPSDRFSAERPEGSISTLTIQRTEQRDSAMYRCASRGTDNEKLFFGSGTQLSVL.

V is TRBV18 and J is TRBJ1-1; maybe TRBD1 (6 bases). The CDR3 has 15 amino acids. Per the germline V gene, CDR1 is KGHSH and CDR2 is LQKENI. V shed 0 bases and J shed 4 bases, with 12 bases lying between them. The CDR3 region has the DNA TGTGCCAGCTCACCACCGGCAGGGGTAGGCACTGAAGCTTTCTTT. Translated: CASSPPAGVGTEAFF.

The chain is built from TRBV18 and TRBJ1-1; possibly TRBD1 for D (6 bases). CDR3 length: 12 residues. The V gene's germline CDR1 is KGHSH and CDR2 LQKENI. V lost 4 bases and J 5 bases, leaving 8 bases between the germline ends. The CDR3 nucleotides read TGTGCCAGCTCACGGACAGATACTGAAGCTTTCTTT. This gives the protein CASSRTDTEAFF.

The V gene is TRBV18, the J gene TRBJ2-7; D may match TRBD1 or TRBD2 (6 bases each). The CDR3 runs 16 residues. Trimming left V 3 bases short and J 5 bases short, with 20 bases between. The germline gives CDR1 KGHSH, CDR2 LQKENI. DNA for the CDR3: TGTGCCAGCTCACCCCAGTCGGGGGCGACAGCTCACGAGCAGTACTTC. This codes for CASSPQSGATAHEQYF.

The rearrangement uses TRBV5-8 and TRBJ2-5, with D possibly being TRBD1 (6 bases). CDR3 length: 15 amino acids. CDR1 and CDR2 from the germline V gene are SGHTS and YDEGEE. Trimming stripped 1 base from V and 0 bases from J, with 10 bases between. The CDR3 reads CASSLQGLYQETQYF. The CDR3 nucleotides are TGTGCCAGCAGCTTGCAGGGGTTGTACCAAGAGACCCAGTACTTC.

Points on this clone: An end of the junction does not agree with germline; a read error may underlie this. The chain is built from TRBV18 and TRBJ1-1; D might be TRBD1 (6 bases). This CDR3 contains 14 residues. Germline loops: CDR1 KGHSH, CDR2 LQKENI. Written as DNA, the CDR3 is TGTGTCAGCTCACTGGGACATTCAAACACTGAAGCTTTCTTT. Residues: CVSSLGHSNTEAFF.

The V gene is TRBV10-1, the J gene TRBJ1-1; 9 bases match TRBD1. This CDR3 spans 15 amino acids. Losses at the gene ends were 5 bases for V and 5 bases for J; bases not matched to a gene: 9. The germline gives CDR1 WNHNN, CDR2 SYGVQD (reference sequence). In nucleotides, the CDR3 is TGCGCCAGCAGTCCGAGGGGACAGGGAAGGACTGAAGCTTTCTTT. Its translation: CASSPRGQGRTEAFF.

This CDR3 is CASSEAVKRSTDTQYF. CDR3 in DNA: TGTGCCAGCAGTGAAGCGGTTAAAAGGAGCACAGATACGCAGTATTTT. V gene TRBV6-1 combines with J gene TRBJ2-3; D ambiguous. The germline gives CDR1 MNHNS, CDR2 SASEGT. V gave up 0 bases and J gave up 0 bases, with 10 bases separating them. The CDR3 has 16 residues.

V gene TRBV2 combines with J gene TRBJ1-5; D possibly corresponds to TRBD1 (6 bases). V shed 5 bases and J shed 0 bases, with 8 bases lying between them. The CDR3 has 14 residues. Germline assignment: CDR1 SNHLY and CDR2 FYNNEI. This chain's CDR3 is CASSLDSSNQPQHF. The CDR3 DNA reads TGTGCCAGCAGTTTGGACAGTAGCAATCAGCCCCAGCATTTT.

The chain combines TRBV9 with TRBJ2-5; D gene unclear. There are 13 residues in the CDR3. Deletions cut 2 bases from V and 0 bases from J, with 5 bases between. Germline CDR1 SGDLS, CDR2 YYNGEE. CDR3 protein: CASSVEYQETQYF. Here the CDR3 DNA reads TGTGCCAGCAGCGTCGAGTACCAAGAGACCCAGTACTTC.

The chain couples TRBV27 to TRBJ2-5; D may be TRBD1 or TRBD2 (6 bases each). The CDR3 spans 15 residues. Per the germline V gene, CDR1 is MNHEY and CDR2 is SMNVEV (reference sequence). V was trimmed by 7 bases and J by 5 bases, leaving 20 bases between them. This CDR3 reads CASTPGAGVRETQYF. The CDR3 DNA is TGTGCCAGCACTCCGGGGGCAGGGGTCAGGGAGACCCAGTACTTC.

The genes are TRBV10-3 and TRBJ2-5; the D gene is possibly TRBD1 (5 bases). CDR3 length: 12 amino acids. V was trimmed by 8 bases and J by 2 bases, leaving 9 bases between them. CDR1 and CDR2 from the germline V gene are ENHRY and SYGVKD. The chain's CDR3 is CAIGADQETQYF. The CDR3 bases are TGTGCCATCGGGGCAGATCAAGAGACCCAGTACTTC.

This clone appeared once. The chain uses TRBV2 and TRBJ2-5; D is unresolved. Germline CDR1 is SNHLY and CDR2 is FYNNEI. The length of the CDR3 is 13 residues. V lost 4 bases to trimming and J lost 2 bases, with 8 bases between them. DNA of the CDR3: TGTGCCAGCAGTGGCCAGCAACAAGAGACCCAGTACTTC. Amino acids: CASSGQQQETQYF.

The rearrangement joins TRBV5-1 to TRBJ2-1, with D unclear. The CDR3 has 13 amino acids. Trimming pared 4 bases from V and 0 bases from J, leaving 5 bases between. Germline loops: CDR1 SGHRS, CDR2 YFSETQ. This CDR3 reads CASSLSSYNEQFF. The DNA for the CDR3 is TGCGCCAGCAGCCTGAGCTCCTACAATGAGCAGTTCTTC.

The chain couples TRBV2 to TRBJ1-2; the D gene is possibly TRBD1 (6 bases). Germline CDR1 reads SNHLY; CDR2 reads FYNNEI. V was pared by 7 bases and J by 0 bases, with 12 bases between. The CDR3 is 14 amino acids. The CDR3 region is CASITGKANYGYTF. The CDR3 bases are TGTGCCAGCATAACAGGGAAGGCTAACTATGGCTACACCTTC.

Concerning this clone itself: This CDR3 is missing its conserved last phenylalanine or tryptophan, likely due to a read error. Because the CDR3's place on the DNA is in doubt, the DNA is left out and the CDR3 is given as listed by TCRdb. The rearrangement links TRBV5-1 to TRBJ1-1. With termini counted, the CDR3 has 15 amino acids. Germline CDR1 reads SGHRS; CDR2 reads YFSETQ. The CDR3 reads CASSLEGSRNTEALP.

The rearrangement joins TRBV18 to TRBJ1-4; 11 bases fit TRBD1. From germline, CDR1 is KGHSH and CDR2 LQKENI. V was pared by 5 bases and J by 4 bases, with 3 bases of the junction left unmatched. The CDR3 extends over 15 amino acids. CDR3 sequence: CASSAGQGGNEKLFF. CDR3 nucleotides: TGTGCCAGCTCAGCGGGACAGGGGGGTAATGAAAAACTGTTTTTT.

The rearrangement joins TRBV30 to TRBJ1-1, with 10 bases identical to TRBD1. The CDR3 spans 15 residues. V dropped 1 base and J dropped 3; count of bases not matched to a gene: 5. Germline CDR1 and CDR2: GTSNPN and SVGIG (reference sequence). The CDR3 reads CAWSARTGGDTEAFF. The CDR3 DNA sequence: TGTGCCTGGAGTGCCCGGACAGGGGGGGACACTGAAGCTTTCTTT.